This T cell receptor (beta chain) is drawn from a study of shared clonotypes between healthy human individuals. Study summary: CD8 memory received one plate per donor, CD8 naive two, CD4 memory three and CD4 naive three.

Study outcomes and limitations: Estimated richness values were generally larger in naive subsets than in memory subsets.

Donors were healthy HIV-negative adults without recently reported acute infections or vaccinations. Division of CD4+ cells produced a CD45RA+ naive subset and a CD45RA-negative memory subset. Worth noting for this clone: Its target is unknown.

The germline V and J ends were trimmed by 8 bases and 2 bases, with 16 bases remaining between them. Germline V gives CDR1 MDHEN, CDR2 SYDVKM. The length of the CDR3 is 15 residues. Repertoires were generated with immunoSEQ multiplex PCR, while TCRdb's copy carries only in-frame clones and drops some. The sample shows around 2.1 million clones, 90% to 97% of them seen only once. This rearrangement joins TRBV28 to TRBJ1-5; D call uncertain. This sequence was found in a young man in good health. Sequences were obtained from naive CD4+ T cells sorted from blood. Subset given: CD45RA+ positively selected. This CDR3 is CASQDPSAGNQPQHF. As DNA, the CDR3 is TGTGCCAGCCAGGACCCGTCCGCGGGCAATCAGCCCCAGCATTTT.